A single sample is the source of the 32 T cell receptor beta chains below, sequenced in a study of T cell responses to AZD1222 COVID-19 vaccine. Produced via immunoSEQ multiplex PCR; TCRdb's table is partial and in-frame only. The sample consists of about 140,000 clones, more than 85% of them appearing once. Sequences were derived from peripheral blood, sampled 28 days after the second AZD1222 dose. The receptor set was obtained from an adult who received the AZD1222 COVID-19 vaccine.

The chain carries TRBV29-1 and TRBJ1-2; D unclear. This CDR3 is built from 10 residues. The germline V and J ends were trimmed by 0 bases and 11 bases, with 7 bases remaining between them. The germline V gene encodes CDR1 SQVTM and CDR2 ANQGSEA. CDR3 in DNA: TGCAGCGTTGAAGATCCGGGGTACACCTTC. Residues: CSVEDPGYTF. The full variable domain, in which reference TRBV29-1 and TRBJ1-2 provide the parts outside the CDR3, is SAVISQKPSRDICQRGTSLTIQCQVDSQVTMMFWYRQQPGQSLTLIATANQGSEATYESGFVIDKFPISRPNLTFSTLTVSNMSPEDSSIYLCSVEDPGYTFGSGTRLTVV.

V usage is TRBV25-1 and J usage is TRBJ2-7; 9 positions match TRBD2. This CDR3 region has 15 residues. CDR1 and CDR2 from the germline V gene are MGHDK and SYGVNS. Trimming took 10 bases from V and 2 from J; bases not matched to a gene: 12. The CDR3 is CATGGSGRHPYEQYF. In DNA, the CDR3 is TGTGCCACAGGGGGTAGCGGGAGACACCCCTACGAGCAGTACTTC.

This CDR3 is CSVRHGIEAFF. Here the CDR3 DNA reads TGCAGCGTCAGACATGGGATTGAGGCTTTCTTT. The chain couples TRBV29-1 to TRBJ1-1; D unclear. V shed 6 bases and J shed 11 bases, with 16 bases lying between them. CDR3 size: 11 residues. Germline CDR1 SQVTM, CDR2 ANQGSEA.

V and J are TRBV9 and TRBJ1-2; the D gene is possibly TRBD1 (5 bases). The CDR3 is 15 residues long. Trimming shortened V by 0 bases and J by 4 bases, and 13 bases separated the two germline ends. Germline CDR1 and CDR2: SGDLS and YYNGEE. CDR3 residues: CASSVAWTIPYGYTF. CDR3 DNA: TGTGCCAGCAGCGTAGCTTGGACAATACCCTATGGCTACACCTTC.

This clone turned up a few times. This chain uses TRBV19 with TRBJ2-1, with 10 bases identical to TRBD1. CDR3 length: 13 amino acids. Germline trimming cut 7 bases from V and 8 bases from J; bases unmatched to any gene: 5. The germline V gene encodes CDR1 LNHDA and CDR2 SQIVND (reference sequence). CDR3 amino acids: CASNDRGHDEQFF. As DNA, the CDR3 is TGTGCCAGTAACGACAGGGGGCATGATGAGCAGTTCTTC.

The V gene is TRBV11-1, the J gene TRBJ2-5; D gene unclear. Trimming stripped 5 bases from V and 1 base from J, with 8 bases between. The CDR3 has 13 residues. CDR1 and CDR2 from the germline V gene are SGHAT and FQDESV (reference sequence). Here the CDR3 DNA reads TGTGCCAGCAGCCCGACGGGCCAAGAGACCCAGTACTTC. This gives the protein CASSPTGQETQYF.

The chain carries TRBV19 and TRBJ2-1; 8 bases fit TRBD1. Germline CDR1 is LNHDA and CDR2 is SQIVND (reference sequence). The CDR3 is made up of 14 amino acids. V was clipped by 8 bases and J by 6 bases; unmatched bases: 9. The CDR3 nucleotides read TGTGCCAGTCGATCCGGGACAGGTCTCAATGAGCAGTTCTTC. Translated, it gives CASRSGTGLNEQFF.

This rearrangement joins TRBV10-3 to TRBJ1-2; D is possibly TRBD1 (6 bases). CDR1 and CDR2 (germline): ENHRY, SYGVKD. Trimming shortened V by 10 bases and J by 0 bases, and 18 bases separated the two germline ends. The CDR3 spans 15 residues. CDR3 sequence reads: CASVQEDRPNYGYTF. For the CDR3, the DNA is TGTGCCAGTGTGCAAGAGGACAGACCTAACTATGGCTACACCTTC.

The rearrangement uses TRBV27 and TRBJ1-1; 7 bases agree with TRBD1. Germline V CDR1 and CDR2: MNHEY, SMNVEV (reference sequence). V shed 0 bases and J 1 base; nucleotides not matched to a gene: 2. This CDR3 spans 15 amino acids. The CDR3 is CASSLSRQGNTEAFF. The CDR3 nucleotides read TGTGCCAGCAGTTTATCGAGACAGGGGAACACTGAAGCTTTCTTT.

The CDR3 sequence: CASKGQGGQPQHF. Written as DNA, the CDR3 is TGTGCCAGCAAGGGACAGGGCGGGCAGCCCCAGCATTTT. V gene TRBV6-5 combines with J gene TRBJ1-5; 9 bases are a match to TRBD1. V gave up 7 bases and J gave up 7 bases; unmatched junction bases: 5. The CDR3 sequence is 13 residues long. Germline CDR1 is MNHEY and CDR2 is SVGAGI.

The chain uses TRBV5-1 and TRBJ2-2; D is unclear. The V gene lost 4 bases and the J gene lost 1 base, with 11 bases spanning the gap. This CDR3 is 15 amino acids long. Germline loops: CDR1 SGHRS, CDR2 YFSETQ. For the CDR3, the DNA is TGCGCCAGCAGCGTCCACGCTGAGAACACCGGGGAGCTGTTTTTT. Protein: CASSVHAENTGELFF.

The sample holds one count of this clone. The gene calls are TRBV18 and TRBJ2-1; no definite D call. This CDR3 spans 14 amino acids. Trimming cost V 1 base and J 2 bases, with 6 bases left between them. CDR1 and CDR2 from the germline V gene are KGHSH and LQKENI. CDR3 residues: CASSPQQTYNEQFF. The CDR3 DNA follows: TGTGCCAGCTCACCACAACAGACCTACAATGAGCAGTTCTTC.

The CDR3 DNA reads TGCGCCAGCAGCTTGGATGGCTCGGGAATGGGGCAGCCCCAGCATTTT. This gives the protein CASSLDGSGMGQPQHF. The rearrangement links TRBV5-1 to TRBJ1-5; unclear D gene. This CDR3 is 16 amino acids long. V shed 0 bases and J shed 7 bases, with 17 bases lying between them. Germline-derived CDR1 and CDR2 are SGHRS and YFSETQ.

V is TRBV28 and J is TRBJ2-3; 9 bases fit TRBD1. The CDR3 covers 13 residues. V lost 6 bases to trimming and J lost 4 bases; unmatched junction nucleotides: 2. Germline V gene data show CDR1 as MDHEN and CDR2 as SYDVKM. CDR3 in DNA: TGTGCCAGCAGGCGACAGGGGGCAGATACGCAGTATTTT. Its translation is CASRRQGADTQYF.

Only one count was recorded for this clone. This rearrangement joins TRBV6-5 to TRBJ1-2, with unresolved D. Germline CDR1 and CDR2: MNHEY and SVGAGI. This CDR3 region has 14 residues. Trimming removed 6 bases at V and 7 bases at J, with 18 bases between. CDR3 nucleotide sequence: TGTGCCAGCAGCTCACCCCTCGGGGTCCCTGGCTACACCTTC. This translates into CASSSPLGVPGYTF.

This clone appeared once. This chain links TRBV2 with TRBJ1-1; possible D gene TRBD1, 5 bases. Between the trimmed V and J ends, which lost 5 bases and 1 base, there was a span of 8 bases. This CDR3 is 13 amino acids long. The germline CDR1 and CDR2 sequences are SNHLY and FYNNEI. The CDR3 region is CASSWTSNTEAFF. CDR3 DNA: TGTGCCAGCAGTTGGACATCGAACACTGAAGCTTTCTTT.

This clone was found once. This rearrangement joins TRBV7-9 to TRBJ1-1; 7 positions agree with TRBD1. CDR3 length: 13 residues. Germline-derived CDR1 and CDR2 are SEHNR and FQNEAQ (reference sequence). V lost 6 bases, J lost 3 bases, and 4 bases stayed unmatched. CDR3 sequence (DNA): TGTGCCAGCAGTGGACAGGTCGACACTGAAGCTTTCTTT. Translation: CASSGQVDTEAFF.

The chain couples TRBV6-5 to TRBJ2-7; TRBD2 aligns across 9 bases. The V gene's germline CDR1 is MNHEY and CDR2 SVGAGI. This CDR3 comprises 13 residues. J lost 2 bases, V lost 9 bases, and 5 bases had no gene match. CDR3 loop: CASSGSLAYEQYF. CDR3 DNA: TGTGCCAGTAGCGGGAGTCTCGCCTACGAGCAGTACTTC.

The chain employs TRBV4-1 and TRBJ1-2; 11 nucleotides match TRBD1. Germline-derived CDR1 and CDR2 are MGHRA and YSYEKL. The ends lost 0 bases at V and 5 bases at J; junction bases unmatched: 5. The CDR3 sequence is 16 residues long. The CDR3, as DNA: TGCGCCAGCAGCCAAGATCCAGGACAGGGGGCGTATGGCTACACCTTC. Its translation: CASSQDPGQGAYGYTF.

The chain is built from TRBV27 and TRBJ2-2; TRBD2 might be the D (6 bases). This CDR3 is 16 amino acids long. V was shortened by 2 bases and J by 0 bases, with 10 bases between the two germline ends. CDR1 is MNHEY and CDR2 is SMNVEV in the germline V gene (reference sequence). CDR3 amino acids: CASSLRRGTNTGELFF. The CDR3 DNA follows: TGTGCCAGCAGTTTACGCCGGGGGACGAACACCGGGGAGCTGTTTTTT.

V is TRBV29-1 and J is TRBJ2-5; 13 bases agree with TRBD2. CDR3 length: 15 residues. V gave up 6 bases and J gave up 3 bases; unmatched junction bases: 7. The germline gives CDR1 SQVTM, CDR2 ANQGSEA. DNA for the CDR3: TGCAGCGTGGGAAGGACTAGCGGGAGTGAAGAGACCCAGTACTTC. Translating it yields CSVGRTSGSEETQYF.

This clone was seen once. This rearrangement joins TRBV6-2 or TRBV6-3 to TRBJ1-2, with D possibly TRBD1 on 6 matching bases. The CDR3 is made up of 11 amino acids. Trimming shortened V by 6 bases and J by 7 bases, and 9 bases separated the two germline ends. Germline V CDR1 and CDR2: MNHEY, SVGEGT. CDR3 nucleotide sequence: TGTGCCAGCAGCACAGGGTTTGGCTACACCTTC. Translation gives CASSTGFGYTF.

This clone occurred once. The chain links TRBV6-2 or TRBV6-3 to TRBJ1-1, with TRBD1 matching 7 bases. Unmatched junction bases numbered 11, after V lost 6 bases and J lost 10 bases. Looked up from germline, CDR1 is MNHEY and CDR2 is SVGEGT. This CDR3 has 13 residues. CDR3 in amino acids: CASSRQGRFGAFF. CDR3 sequence (DNA): TGTGCCAGCAGCCGACAGGGCCGTTTTGGAGCTTTCTTT.

This clone was found a few times. The CDR3 loop is CSASPSGYDFYNEQFF. CDR3 nucleotides: TGCAGTGCTAGTCCCAGCGGGTACGACTTTTACAATGAGCAGTTCTTC. This chain joins TRBV20-1 and TRBJ2-1; perhaps TRBD2 as D (6 bases). The CDR3 runs 16 residues. CDR1 and CDR2 from the germline V gene are DFQATT and SNEGSKA (reference sequence). V was clipped by 3 bases and J by 4 bases, with 19 bases between them.

For the CDR3, the DNA is TGTGCCAGCAGCAACCTCCCCCGAGGTCCTTATGGCTACACCTTC. Translated: CASSNLPRGPYGYTF. The chain uses TRBV5-8 and TRBJ1-2, with D unresolved. Per germline, CDR1 SGHTS and CDR2 YDEGEE. V was trimmed by 4 bases and J by 5 bases, leaving 18 bases between them. The CDR3 has 15 residues.

The chain links TRBV6-2 or TRBV6-3 to TRBJ1-2; D might be TRBD1 (6 bases). CDR1 and CDR2 from the germline V gene are MNHEY and SVGEGT. Trimming cost V 7 bases and J 3 bases, with 21 bases left between them. The CDR3 has 16 amino acids. CDR3 protein: CASNPPLATGHYGYTF. The CDR3 DNA follows: TGTGCCAGCAACCCACCTCTCGCGACAGGCCACTATGGCTACACCTTC.

This chain uses TRBV6-2 or TRBV6-3 with TRBJ1-1, with D maybe TRBD1 (5 bases). Trimming removed 0 bases at V and 3 bases at J, with 14 bases between. The length of the CDR3 is 16 residues. The germline CDR1 and CDR2 sequences are MNHEY and SVGEGT. The CDR3 protein is CASSYSTRVRDTEAFF. The CDR3 region has the DNA TGTGCCAGCAGTTACTCGACCAGGGTAAGGGACACTGAAGCTTTCTTT.

The chain recombines TRBV12-3 or TRBV12-4 with TRBJ1-1; D remains ambiguous. CDR3 length: 13 residues. Trimming left V 5 bases short and J 7 bases short, with 14 bases between. In DNA form, the CDR3 reads TGTGCCAGCAGTCCCACCGGGCGGATTGAAGCTTTCTTT. Translating gives CASSPTGRIEAFF.

This chain connects TRBV9 to TRBJ2-2, with a tentative D call TRBD2 (6 bases). From germline, CDR1 is SGDLS and CDR2 YYNGEE. V lost 5 bases, J lost 3 bases, and 17 bases lay in between. This CDR3 spans 16 amino acids. The CDR3, as DNA: TGTGCCAGCAGGCGCGGGGTTGCTCAGGACACCGGGGAGCTGTTTTTT. It yields the protein CASRRGVAQDTGELFF.

V gene TRBV28 combines with J gene TRBJ2-7; 12 bases are a match to TRBD1. With 6 bases clipped from V and 4 bases from J, the junction kept 7 bases outside the gene matches. This CDR3 region has 15 residues. Germline lookup yields CDR1 MDHEN and CDR2 SYDVKM. CDR3 in DNA: TGTGCCAGCAGCCCGGGGACAGGGGGCTTATACGAGCAGTACTTC. It is translated as CASSPGTGGLYEQYF.

This sequence joins TRBV5-6 and TRBJ1-6; D not resolved. V was pared by 2 bases and J by 7 bases, with 10 bases between. The CDR3 is made up of 14 amino acids. Germline loops: CDR1 SGHDT, CDR2 YYEEEE. The CDR3 sequence is CASSFSTVNSPLHF. The CDR3 nucleotides are TGTGCCAGCAGCTTCAGCACGGTAAATTCACCCCTCCACTTT. Looking up the rest from reference TRBV5-6 and TRBJ1-6 gives the full variable domain: DAGVTQSPTHLIKTRGQQVTLRCSPKSGHDTVSWYQQALGQGPQFIFQYYEEEERQRGNFPDRFSGHQFPNYSSELNVNALLLGDSALYLCASSFSTVNSPLHFGNGTRLTVT.

The CDR3, as DNA: TGTGCCAGCGGACAGACGAACACCGGGGAGCTGTTTTTT. This codes for CASGQTNTGELFF. This rearrangement joins TRBV6-5 to TRBJ2-2, with D maybe TRBD1 (6 bases). The CDR3 consists of 13 residues. Trimming stripped 8 bases from V and 0 bases from J, with 7 bases between. Germline CDR1 is MNHEY and CDR2 is SVGAGI.